The table lists the clone carrying this T cell receptor (beta chain) with a count of one. Its target is unknown. This record belongs to a study of PD-L1 blockade in urothelial cancer. In the study overall: Treatment start was followed by blood analysis at 3 weeks (second dose) and again at 6 weeks. Median T cell yield from blood was about 150,000.

Per the germline V gene, CDR1 is MNHEY and CDR2 is SMNVEV (reference sequence). The CDR3 contains 13 residues. Between the trimmed V and J ends, which lost 5 bases and 2 bases, there was a span of 9 bases. Here immunoSEQ multiplex PCR was the method, and the copy in TCRdb shows in-frame clones only, minus some. The table lists 15,000 to 20,000 clones, around 87% of them singletons. Whole-study findings and limits: The study found that durable-benefit patients expanded tumor-associated blood clones more at 3 weeks.

This chain links TRBV27 with TRBJ2-5; D remains ambiguous. This specimen was PBMCs, taken around atezolizumab (anti-PD-L1) treatment. The clonotype comes from a man in his fifties with urothelial cancer. The DNA of the CDR3 is TGTGCCAGCAGTCCTAGACCGCAAGAGACCCAGTACTTC. Its translation is CASSPRPQETQYF.